These T cell receptor beta chains were read from a single sample in a study of T cells in Graves' hyperthyroidism and ophthalmopathy. In TCRdb, the multiplex PCR reads were re-called with MiXCR into one record per CDR3 protein. The sample lists around 610,000 distinct CDR3 sequences; roughly 14% were seen once. Sequencing was performed on blood. These receptors all come from a woman between 40 and 50 years old with Graves' ophthalmopathy. CDR3s include the opening cysteine and the closing phenylalanine or tryptophan. A D gene is named only where the DNA matches it firmly. The size entry is marked missing in some rows and otherwise reads once, few, many or a size class.

V gene: TRBV5-6
J gene: TRBJ2-7
D gene: NA
clone size: many
CDR3 DNA: TGTGCCAGCAGCTCCGAAGGGGAGCAGTACTTC
CDR3 protein: CASSSEGEQYF

V gene: TRBV5-1
J gene: TRBJ2-2
D gene: NA
clone size: few
CDR3 DNA: TGCGCCAGCAGCGGCCCTGGGGGCATGGACACCGGGGAGCTGTTTTTT
CDR3 protein: CASSGPGGMDTGELFF

V gene: TRBV6-1
J gene: TRBJ2-7
D gene: TRBD1
clone size: many
CDR3 DNA: TGTGCCAGCAGAGCACCCGGGACAGGGGGCTACGAGCAGTACTTC
CDR3 protein: CASRAPGTGGYEQYF

V gene: TRBV6-1
J gene: TRBJ2-5
D gene: NA
clone size: NA
CDR3 DNA: TGTGCCAGCAGTGGTCGGAGTCGGGGGCGGGAGACCCAGTACTTC
CDR3 protein: CASSGRSRGRETQYF

V gene: TRBV12-3/TRBV12-4
J gene: TRBJ2-2
D gene: NA
clone size: many
CDR3 DNA: TGTGCCAGCATGGAGGTATTAGCGAGAAACGGGGAGCTGTTTTTT
CDR3 protein: CASMEVLARNGELFF

V gene: TRBV5-1
J gene: TRBJ1-3
D gene: NA
clone size: many
CDR3 DNA: TGCGCCAGCAGCTTCGGGCCGACAGGCGCTAGCTCTGGAAACACCATATATTTT
CDR3 protein: CASSFGPTGASSGNTIYF

V gene: TRBV19
J gene: TRBJ1-5
D gene: NA
clone size: many
CDR3 DNA: TGTGCCAGTAGTATATCTACAGGGATCGTTCAGCCCCAGCATTTT
CDR3 protein: CASSISTGIVQPQHF

V gene: TRBV3-1
J gene: TRBJ2-2
D gene: NA
clone size: many
CDR3 DNA: TGTGCCAGCAGCCAAAGACGATTGGGAGCCGGGGAGCTGTTTTTT
CDR3 protein: CASSQRRLGAGELFF

V gene: TRBV20-1
J gene: TRBJ1-1
D gene: NA
clone size: many
CDR3 DNA: TGCAGTGCTAGGGGTGATGGCAAGGCTTTCTTT
CDR3 protein: CSARGDGKAFF

V gene: TRBV6-1
J gene: TRBJ1-1
D gene: NA
clone size: many
CDR3 DNA: TGTGCCAGCAGTCCCCACGTGGAGAACACTGAAGCTTTCTTT
CDR3 protein: CASSPHVENTEAFF

V gene: TRBV4-1
J gene: TRBJ2-5
D gene: NA
clone size: many
CDR3 DNA: TGCGCCAGCAGCGGGCAGGCTTGGGAGACCCAGTACTTC
CDR3 protein: CASSGQAWETQYF

V gene: TRBV4-1
J gene: TRBJ1-1
D gene: NA
clone size: NA
CDR3 DNA: TGCGCCAGCAGCCCCTCGACCGGGACACTGAACACTGAAGCTTTCTTT
CDR3 protein: CASSPSTGTLNTEAFF

V gene: TRBV28
J gene: TRBJ2-7
D gene: TRBD2
clone size: many
CDR3 DNA: TGTGCCAGCAGGGCTAGCGGGAGATATTACGAGCAGTACTTC
CDR3 protein: CASRASGRYYEQYF

V gene: TRBV9
J gene: TRBJ2-5
D gene: NA
clone size: many
CDR3 DNA: TGTGCCAGCAGCGTAGGCGATAGCTTGGAGACCCAGTACTTC
CDR3 protein: CASSVGDSLETQYF

V gene: TRBV27
J gene: TRBJ1-1
D gene: NA
clone size: many
CDR3 DNA: TGTGCCAGCGGCCCGGGGGAGGCGTACACTGAAGCTTTCTTT
CDR3 protein: CASGPGEAYTEAFF

V gene: TRBV12-3/TRBV12-4
J gene: TRBJ2-7
D gene: NA
clone size: many
CDR3 DNA: TGTGCCAGCTGTCCCTGGGGCAGTCCAGGCGCCGAGCAGTACTTC
CDR3 protein: CASCPWGSPGAEQYF

V gene: TRBV28
J gene: TRBJ2-7
D gene: NA
clone size: NA
CDR3 DNA: TGTGCCAGCAGTACCGGGGGATTCTCCTACGAGCAGTACTTC
CDR3 protein: CASSTGGFSYEQYF

V gene: TRBV11-2
J gene: TRBJ2-7
D gene: TRBD2
clone size: many
CDR3 DNA: TGTGCCAGCAGTTCATTCGGGGCGGGAGTACGGGGGGACGAGCAGTACTTC
CDR3 protein: CASSSFGAGVRGDEQYF

V gene: TRBV11-2
J gene: TRBJ1-1
D gene: NA
clone size: NA
CDR3 DNA: TGTACCAGCAGCTGGTACTTGGGCAGGTCTGCTGAAGCTTTCTTT
CDR3 protein: CTSSWYLGRSAEAFF

V gene: TRBV7-9
J gene: TRBJ2-7
D gene: TRBD2
clone size: NA
CDR3 DNA: TGTGCCAGCAGCTTGGCGGGGGGAGTTATCTCCGGGCAGTACTTC
CDR3 protein: CASSLAGGVISGQYF

V gene: TRBV11-2
J gene: TRBJ2-3
D gene: NA
clone size: many
CDR3 DNA: TGTGCCAGCAACAAGTTGGGTGCAGATACGCAGTATTTT
CDR3 protein: CASNKLGADTQYF

V gene: TRBV12-3/TRBV12-4
J gene: TRBJ1-1
D gene: NA
clone size: few
CDR3 DNA: TGTGCCAGCAACCTTGCGGGGGGCGCGGGCACTGAAGCTTTCTTT
CDR3 protein: CASNLAGGAGTEAFF

V gene: TRBV11-2
J gene: TRBJ2-2
D gene: NA
clone size: many
CDR3 DNA: TGTGCCAGCAGCTTAACGGGAGTAATCGGGGAGCTGTTTTTT
CDR3 protein: CASSLTGVIGELFF

V gene: TRBV28
J gene: TRBJ1-2
D gene: NA
clone size: few
CDR3 DNA: TGTGCCAGCAGTTTTCGACAGTTCACCTACTATGGCTACACCTTC
CDR3 protein: CASSFRQFTYYGYTF

V gene: TRBV28
J gene: TRBJ2-4
D gene: NA
clone size: NA
CDR3 DNA: TGTGCCAGCAGTTCCTACCTCGAGGGGCCGGGAAACATTCAGTACTTC
CDR3 protein: CASSSYLEGPGNIQYF

V gene: TRBV19
J gene: TRBJ2-7
D gene: NA
clone size: few
CDR3 DNA: TGTGCCAGTAGTACCCCCGGAGACCGCACCTACGAGCAGTACTTC
CDR3 protein: CASSTPGDRTYEQYF

V gene: TRBV4-3
J gene: TRBJ2-7
D gene: NA
clone size: many
CDR3 DNA: TGCGCCAGCAGCCAAACAGTCGGTCTCGAGCAGTACTTC
CDR3 protein: CASSQTVGLEQYF

V gene: TRBV27
J gene: TRBJ1-2
D gene: NA
clone size: many
CDR3 DNA: TGTGCCAGTCGGGGGGTAGACTATGGCTACACCTTC
CDR3 protein: CASRGVDYGYTF